These 10 T cell receptor beta chains share one sample of origin, sequenced in a study of T cell changes during pregnancy in multiple sclerosis. Libraries were prepared by immunoSEQ multiplex PCR; TCRdb keeps only in-frame clonotypes and omits some of them. The data show around 80,000 clones, 90% to 95% seen once. The specimen was peripheral blood, collected in the second trimester of pregnancy. The receptors come from a female donor in good health, enrolled as a control in a pregnancy study.

V is TRBV28 and J is TRBJ2-1; TRBD2 is a possible D gene (6 bases). Trimming took off 3 bases at V and 8 bases at J, with 23 bases between the two ends. CDR1 and CDR2 (germline): MDHEN, SYDVKM. The CDR3 is 17 amino acids. CDR3 bases: TGTGCCAGCAGTTTCCTCCCATCCATGGAGGGCCTCTATGAGCAGTTCTTC. This encodes CASSFLPSMEGLYEQFF.

This chain joins TRBV28 and TRBJ1-5; possibly TRBD1 for D (5 bases). This CDR3 comprises 14 residues. V was clipped by 6 bases and J by 4 bases, with 13 bases between them. Germline V lookup: CDR1 MDHEN, CDR2 SYDVKM. CDR3 in DNA: TGTGCCAGCAGGGAGACAGCTCTAAATCAGCCCCAGCATTTT. Protein: CASRETALNQPQHF.

The CDR3 protein is CASKERDGNQANYGYTF. DNA for the CDR3: TGTGCCAGCAAGGAGAGAGACGGCAATCAAGCTAACTATGGCTACACCTTC. The genes are TRBV28 and TRBJ1-2; no clear D. The CDR3 has 17 residues. V was trimmed by 7 bases and J by 0 bases, leaving 21 bases between them. CDR1 and CDR2 (germline): MDHEN, SYDVKM.

V is TRBV28 and J is TRBJ1-1; 7 bases line up with TRBD1. Germline V gene sequence: CDR1 MDHEN, CDR2 SYDVKM. V trimming: 5 bases; J trimming: 11 bases; junction bases outside the gene matches: 5. This CDR3 contains 11 residues. CDR3 loop: CASSDRVDAFF. CDR3 sequence (DNA): TGTGCCAGCAGTGACAGGGTTGATGCTTTCTTT.

Only a few counts were recorded for this clone. This chain uses TRBV2 with TRBJ2-2; D is perhaps TRBD1 (5 bases). Looked up from germline, CDR1 is SNHLY and CDR2 is FYNNEI. The CDR3 extends over 14 amino acids. Trimming took off 6 bases at V and 0 bases at J, with 8 bases between the two ends. The DNA of the CDR3 is TGTGCCAGCAGACCGACAGCGAACACCGGGGAGCTGTTTTTT. The encoded protein is CASRPTANTGELFF.

The rearrangement uses TRBV27 and TRBJ1-5, with 8 bases aligning to TRBD1. The CDR3 is made up of 17 amino acids. Germline values: CDR1 MNHEY, CDR2 SMNVEV (reference sequence). V was clipped by 5 bases and J by 7 bases; unmatched bases: 16. The CDR3 reads CASSPKGPDRGGQPQHF. The CDR3 nucleotides read TGTGCCAGCAGTCCTAAGGGGCCCGACAGGGGTGGCCAGCCCCAGCATTTT.

CDR3 loop: CASSLGDRVNTGELFF. CDR3 nucleotide sequence: TGTGCCAGCAGCTTAGGAGACAGGGTTAACACCGGGGAGCTGTTTTTT. The chain couples TRBV5-8 to TRBJ2-2; 7 bases line up with TRBD1. The CDR3 length is 16 residues. Germline V lookup: CDR1 SGHTS, CDR2 YDEGEE. With 2 bases clipped from V and 2 bases from J, the junction kept 6 bases outside the gene matches.

This clone was detected only once. The genes are TRBV28 and TRBJ1-2; the match to TRBD1 covers 7 bases. Germline V gives CDR1 MDHEN, CDR2 SYDVKM. Losses at the gene ends were 5 bases for V and 2 bases for J; bases not matched to a gene: 8. The CDR3 runs to 15 residues. The CDR3 bases are TGTGCCAGCAGTCCGAACAGGGGCTTCAACTATGGCTACACCTTC. Translation gives CASSPNRGFNYGYTF.

The chain has TRBV5-3 and TRBJ2-7; 10 bases are shared with TRBD1. TRBV5-3 is assigned to the ORF class and has an uncertain function. This CDR3 is built from 17 residues. Unmatched junction bases numbered 9, after V lost 1 base and J lost 2 bases. CDR3 residues: CARSLHFPDRGTYEQYF. DNA for the CDR3: TGTGCCAGAAGCTTGCATTTCCCGGACAGGGGGACCTACGAGCAGTACTTC.

The chain combines TRBV19 with TRBJ2-1; D gene ambiguous. The germline gives CDR1 LNHDA, CDR2 SQIVND (reference sequence). V was shortened by 5 bases and J by 4 bases, with 12 bases between the two germline ends. The length of the CDR3 is 14 residues. The CDR3 here is CASSYGSQYNEQFF. The CDR3 DNA is TGTGCCAGTAGTTACGGGTCCCAATACAATGAGCAGTTCTTC.